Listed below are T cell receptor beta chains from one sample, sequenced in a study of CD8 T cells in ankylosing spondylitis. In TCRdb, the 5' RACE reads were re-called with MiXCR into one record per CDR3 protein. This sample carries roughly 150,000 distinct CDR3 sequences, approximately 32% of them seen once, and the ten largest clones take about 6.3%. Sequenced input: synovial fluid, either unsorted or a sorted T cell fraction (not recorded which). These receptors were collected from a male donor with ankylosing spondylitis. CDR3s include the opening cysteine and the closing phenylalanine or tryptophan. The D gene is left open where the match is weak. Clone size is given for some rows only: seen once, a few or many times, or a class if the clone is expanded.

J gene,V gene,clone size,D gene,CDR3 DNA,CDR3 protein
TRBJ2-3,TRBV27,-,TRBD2,TGTGCCAGCAGAAGGAAGACTAGCGGGCGCACAGATACGCAGTATTTT,CASRRKTSGRTDTQYF
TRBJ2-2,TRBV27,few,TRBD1,TGTGCCAGCAGGCCGGGACAGGCGAACACCGGGGAGCTGTTTTTT,CASRPGQANTGELFF
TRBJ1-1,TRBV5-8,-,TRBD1,TGTGCCAGCACGGGACAGGGGGCCAGGAACACTGAAGCTTTCTTT,CASTGQGARNTEAFF
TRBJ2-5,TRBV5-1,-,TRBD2,TGCGCCAGCAGCGGGACTAGCGGGGAGAAAAGAGAGACCCAGTACTTC,CASSGTSGEKRETQYF
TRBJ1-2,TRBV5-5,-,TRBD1,TGTGCCAGCAGCTGGGACAGGGATGGCTACACCTTC,CASSWDRDGYTF
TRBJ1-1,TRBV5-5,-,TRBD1,TGTGCCAGCAGCTTGGCAGCAGGGGGCTACACTGAAGCTTTCTTT,CASSLAAGGYTEAFF
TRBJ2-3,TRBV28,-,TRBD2,TGTGCCAGCGACCCTAGCGGGGGGTCTAGCACAGATACGCAGTATTTT,CASDPSGGSSTDTQYF
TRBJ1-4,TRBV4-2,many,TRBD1,TGTGCCAGCAGCCAACCGGGACAGAGTGAAAAACTGTTTTTT,CASSQPGQSEKLFF
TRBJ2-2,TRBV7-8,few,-,TGTGCCAGCAGCTTAGCGAGAGGGGTCGGGGGCACCGGGGAGCTGTTTTTT,CASSLARGVGGTGELFF
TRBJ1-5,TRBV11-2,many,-,TGTGCCAGCAGCCTAACCCCCGGGGTGGCTCAGCCCCAGCATTTT,CASSLTPGVAQPQHF
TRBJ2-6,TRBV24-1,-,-,TGTGCCACCAGTGATTCAATTGGGTCCGGGGCCAACGTCCTGACTTTC,CATSDSIGSGANVLTF
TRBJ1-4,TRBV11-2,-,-,TGTGCCAGCAGCTTAGCCCTGGGGGGGGCGCGTGAAAAACTGTTTTTT,CASSLALGGAREKLFF
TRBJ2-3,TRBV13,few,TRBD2,TGTGCCAGCAGCTCACATCTAGCGGGGCGCACAGATACGCAGTATTTT,CASSSHLAGRTDTQYF
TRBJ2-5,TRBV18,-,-,TGTGCCAGCTCACTATACGGGGGTGAGACCCAGTACTTC,CASSLYGGETQYF
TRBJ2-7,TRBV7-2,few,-,TGTGCCAGCAGCGCGGGACAGAGCTTCTACGAGCAGTACTTC,CASSAGQSFYEQYF
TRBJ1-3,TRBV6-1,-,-,TGTGCCAGCAAGCGCGGGACGGAGGGAAACACCATATATTTT,CASKRGTEGNTIYF
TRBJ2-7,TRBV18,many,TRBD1,TGTGCCAGCTCACCCCTACAGGGGGCCTACGAGCAGTACTTC,CASSPLQGAYEQYF
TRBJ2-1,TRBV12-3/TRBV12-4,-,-,TGTGCCAGCAGTTTAGCGGGGCTGGGGCACAATGAGCAGTTCTTC,CASSLAGLGHNEQFF
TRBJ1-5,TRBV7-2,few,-,TGTGCCAGCAGCTTAGAAGTTGGCAATCAGCCCCAGCATTTT,CASSLEVGNQPQHF
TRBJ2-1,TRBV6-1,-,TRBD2,TGTGCCAGCAATCTAGCGGGAGGTTCGAATGAGCAGTTCTTC,CASNLAGGSNEQFF
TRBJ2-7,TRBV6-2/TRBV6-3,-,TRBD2,TGTGCCAGCAGTTACGGCGGGACTACTGAGCAGTACTTC,CASSYGGTTEQYF
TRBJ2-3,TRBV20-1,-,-,TGCAGTGCTAGGGTCCCTGGGCTAGCCCATACGCAGTATTTT,CSARVPGLAHTQYF
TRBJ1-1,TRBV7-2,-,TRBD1,TGTGCCAGCAGGCGGGACAGGACCAACACTGAAGCTTTCTTT,CASRRDRTNTEAFF
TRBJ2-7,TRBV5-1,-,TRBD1,TGCGCCAGCTCCCAGGGGGACTCCTACGAGCAGTACTTC,CASSQGDSYEQYF
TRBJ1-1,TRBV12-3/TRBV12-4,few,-,TGTGCCAGCAGCTTGGGGGGTTCTAGCGACTTTGAAGCTTTCTTT,CASSLGGSSDFEAFF
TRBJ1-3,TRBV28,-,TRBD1,TGTGCCAGCAGTGTGCAGGGGGGGGCTGGAAACACCATATATTTT,CASSVQGGAGNTIYF
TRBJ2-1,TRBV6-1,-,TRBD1,TGTGCCAGCACCCAAGGAGGGACAGGGCTTAATGAGCAGTTCTTC,CASTQGGTGLNEQFF
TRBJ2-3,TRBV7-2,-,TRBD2,TGTGCCAGCAGCCCGGGGGGGGGCCTCACAGATACGCAGTATTTT,CASSPGGGLTDTQYF
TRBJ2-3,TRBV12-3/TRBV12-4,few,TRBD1,TGTGCCAGCAGTTGGGACAGGGGGACAGATACGCAGTATTTT,CASSWDRGTDTQYF
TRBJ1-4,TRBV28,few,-,TGTGCCAGCAGTTTAGCAGGACAGCCTAATGAAAAACTGTTTTTT,CASSLAGQPNEKLFF
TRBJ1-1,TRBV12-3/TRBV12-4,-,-,TGTGCCAGCAGTGCTCAGGGGCCCCTTAAAGCTTTCTTT,CASSAQGPLKAFF
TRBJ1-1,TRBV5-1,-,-,TGCGCCAGCAGCCTCGCTTCCGGACGGGGGAACACTGAAGCTTTCTTT,CASSLASGRGNTEAFF
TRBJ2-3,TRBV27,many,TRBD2,TGTGCCAGCAGTTTGGGGACTAGCTTCGGCACAGATACGCAGTATTTT,CASSLGTSFGTDTQYF
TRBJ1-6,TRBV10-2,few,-,TGCGCCAGCAGTTCAGGGCAGGGAGACTCACCCCTCCACTTT,CASSSGQGDSPLHF
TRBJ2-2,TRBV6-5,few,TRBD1,TGTGCCAGCAGTTTTTTCGTGGGACAGGGGAACACCGGGGAGCTGTTTTTT,CASSFFVGQGNTGELFF
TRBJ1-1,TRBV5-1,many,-,TGCGCCAGCAGCGCAACAGGTCAGAACACTGAAGCTTTCTTT,CASSATGQNTEAFF
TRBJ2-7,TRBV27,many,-,TGTGCCAGCAGTTTAGAGACCGAAGGGCTCGAGCAGTACTTC,CASSLETEGLEQYF
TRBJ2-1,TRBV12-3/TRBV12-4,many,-,TGTGCCAGCAGTTTAGCGGGACTCCGGGAGCAGTTCTTC,CASSLAGLREQFF
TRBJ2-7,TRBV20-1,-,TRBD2,TGCAGTGCACATAAGCCGGGACTAGCCTACGAGCAGTACTTC,CSAHKPGLAYEQYF
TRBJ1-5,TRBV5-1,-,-,TGCGCCAGCAGCTTAGAACAGGGTCAGCCCCAGCATTTT,CASSLEQGQPQHF
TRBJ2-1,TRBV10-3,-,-,TGTGCCATCAGTGACAATAATCGGGGTCAGGGGTACAATGAGCAGTTCTTC,CAISDNNRGQGYNEQFF
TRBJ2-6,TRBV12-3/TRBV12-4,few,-,TGTGCCAGCACCCCAGGGGTACTTGGGGCCAACGTCCTGACTTTC,CASTPGVLGANVLTF
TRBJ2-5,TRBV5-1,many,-,TGCGCCAGCAGCTTGGAGGGCGGCGGCCTACAAGAGACCCAGTACTTC,CASSLEGGGLQETQYF
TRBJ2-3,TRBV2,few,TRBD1,TGTGCCAGCAGTAAGGACAGGGTAGGGGGAGTCGATACGCAGTATTTT,CASSKDRVGGVDTQYF
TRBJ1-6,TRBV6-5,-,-,TGTGCCAGCAGTTACTCGGGGGGGGGATTCAATTCACCCCTCCACTTT,CASSYSGGGFNSPLHF
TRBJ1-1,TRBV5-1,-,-,TGCGCCAGCAGCTTGGGCCAGGGGCCTACCCATGAAGCTTTCTTT,CASSLGQGPTHEAFF